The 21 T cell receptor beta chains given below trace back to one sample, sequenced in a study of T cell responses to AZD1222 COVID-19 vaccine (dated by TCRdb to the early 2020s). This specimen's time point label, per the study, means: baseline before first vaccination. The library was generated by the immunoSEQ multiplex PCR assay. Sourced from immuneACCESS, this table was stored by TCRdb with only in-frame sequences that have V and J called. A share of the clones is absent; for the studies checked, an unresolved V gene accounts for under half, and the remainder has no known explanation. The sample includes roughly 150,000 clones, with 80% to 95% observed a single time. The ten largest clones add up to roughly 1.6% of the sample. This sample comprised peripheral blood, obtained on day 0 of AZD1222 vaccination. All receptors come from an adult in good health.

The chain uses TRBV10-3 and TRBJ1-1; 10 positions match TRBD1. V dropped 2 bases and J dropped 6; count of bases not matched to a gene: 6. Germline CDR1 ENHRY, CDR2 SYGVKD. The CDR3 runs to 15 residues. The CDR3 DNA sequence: TGTGCCATCAGTGAGGGACAGGGGGGTAACCCTGAAGCTTTCTTT. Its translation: CAISEGQGGNPEAFF.

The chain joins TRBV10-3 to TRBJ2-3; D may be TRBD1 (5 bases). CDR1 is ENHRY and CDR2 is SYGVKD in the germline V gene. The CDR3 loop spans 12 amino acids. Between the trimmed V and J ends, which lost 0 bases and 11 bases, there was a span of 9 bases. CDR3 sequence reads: CAISESIGEQYF. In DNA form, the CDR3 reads TGTGCCATCAGTGAGTCGATAGGGGAGCAGTATTTT.

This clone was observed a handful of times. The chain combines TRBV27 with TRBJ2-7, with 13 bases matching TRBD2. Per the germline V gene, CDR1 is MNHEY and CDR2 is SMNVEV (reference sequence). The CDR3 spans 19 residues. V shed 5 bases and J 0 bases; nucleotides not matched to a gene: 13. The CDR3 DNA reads TGTGCCAGCAGTCCCCTTGTCCCGGGACTAGCGGGGAGCTCCTACGAGCAGTACTTC. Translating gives CASSPLVPGLAGSSYEQYF.

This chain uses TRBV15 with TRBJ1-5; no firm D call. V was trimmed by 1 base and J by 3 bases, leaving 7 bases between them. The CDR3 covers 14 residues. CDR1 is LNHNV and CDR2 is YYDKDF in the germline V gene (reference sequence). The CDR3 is CATSRATANQPQHF. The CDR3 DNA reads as TGTGCCACCAGCAGAGCTACAGCCAATCAGCCCCAGCATTTT.

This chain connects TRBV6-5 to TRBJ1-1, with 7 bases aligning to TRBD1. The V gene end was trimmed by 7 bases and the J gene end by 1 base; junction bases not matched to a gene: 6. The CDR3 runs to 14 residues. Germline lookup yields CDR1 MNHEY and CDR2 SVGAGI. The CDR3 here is CASTKGQTNTEAFF. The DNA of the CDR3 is TGTGCCAGCACCAAGGGACAGACGAACACTGAAGCTTTCTTT.

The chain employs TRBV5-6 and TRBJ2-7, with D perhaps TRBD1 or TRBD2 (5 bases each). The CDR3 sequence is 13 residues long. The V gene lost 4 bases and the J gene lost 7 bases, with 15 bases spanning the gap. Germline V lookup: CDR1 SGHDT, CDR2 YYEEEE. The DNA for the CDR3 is TGTGCCAGCAGCCCCGGGACCTCTCGGGAGCAGTACTTC. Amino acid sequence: CASSPGTSREQYF.

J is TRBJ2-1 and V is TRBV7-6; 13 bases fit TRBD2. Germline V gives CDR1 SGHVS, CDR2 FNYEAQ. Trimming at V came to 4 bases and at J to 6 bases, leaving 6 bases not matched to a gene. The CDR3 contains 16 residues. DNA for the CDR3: TGTGCCAGCAGCTCTGGACTAGCGGGGGTCCTCAATGAGCAGTTCTTC. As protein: CASSSGLAGVLNEQFF.

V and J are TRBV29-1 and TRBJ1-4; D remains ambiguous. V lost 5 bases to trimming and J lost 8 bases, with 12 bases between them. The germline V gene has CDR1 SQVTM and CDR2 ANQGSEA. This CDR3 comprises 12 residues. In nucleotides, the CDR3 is TGCAGCGTTAAGGGTCTAGGAGAAAAACTGTTTTTT. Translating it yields CSVKGLGEKLFF. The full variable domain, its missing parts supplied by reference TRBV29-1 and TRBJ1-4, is SAVISQKPSRDICQRGTSLTIQCQVDSQVTMMFWYRQQPGQSLTLIATANQGSEATYESGFVIDKFPISRPNLTFSTLTVSNMSPEDSSIYLCSVKGLGEKLFFGSGTQLSVL.

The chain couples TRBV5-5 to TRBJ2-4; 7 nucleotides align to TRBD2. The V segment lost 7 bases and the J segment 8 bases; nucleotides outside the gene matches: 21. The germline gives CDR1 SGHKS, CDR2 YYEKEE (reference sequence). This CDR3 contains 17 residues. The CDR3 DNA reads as TGTGCCAGCCGCAGAGATCCCGGGACCCCTAGCGGTGACATTCAGTACTTC. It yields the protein CASRRDPGTPSGDIQYF. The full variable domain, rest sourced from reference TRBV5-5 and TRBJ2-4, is DAGVTQSPTHLIKTRGQQVTLRCSPISGHKSVSWYQQVLGQGPQFIFQYYEKEERGRGNFPDRFSARQFPNYSSELNVNALLLGDSALYLCASRRDPGTPSGDIQYFGAGTRLSVL.

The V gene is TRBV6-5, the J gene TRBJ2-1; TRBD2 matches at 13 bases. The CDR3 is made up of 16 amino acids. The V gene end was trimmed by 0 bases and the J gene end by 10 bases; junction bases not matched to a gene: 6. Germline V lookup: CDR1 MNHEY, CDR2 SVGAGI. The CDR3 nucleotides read TGTGCCAGCAGTTACTCCGGGACTAGCGGGGTGCCCGAGCAGTTCTTC. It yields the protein CASSYSGTSGVPEQFF.

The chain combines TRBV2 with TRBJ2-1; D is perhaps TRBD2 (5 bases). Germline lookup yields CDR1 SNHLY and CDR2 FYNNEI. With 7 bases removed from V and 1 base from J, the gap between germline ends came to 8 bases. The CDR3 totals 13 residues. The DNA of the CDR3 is TGTGCCAGCACGGACTCGTCCTACAATGAGCAGTTCTTC. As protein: CASTDSSYNEQFF. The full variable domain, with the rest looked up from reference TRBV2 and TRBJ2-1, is EPEVTQTPSHQVTQMGQEVILRCVPISNHLYFYWYRQILGQKVEFLVSFYNNEISEKSEIFDDQFSVERPDGSNFTLKIRSTKLEDSAMYFCASTDSSYNEQFFGPGTRLTVL.

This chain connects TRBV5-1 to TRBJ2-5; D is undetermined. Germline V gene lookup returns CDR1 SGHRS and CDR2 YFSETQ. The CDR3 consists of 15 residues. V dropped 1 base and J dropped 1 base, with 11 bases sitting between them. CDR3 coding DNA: TGCGCCAGCAGCTTGATTCTGCAACCCCAAGAGACCCAGTACTTC. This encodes CASSLILQPQETQYF. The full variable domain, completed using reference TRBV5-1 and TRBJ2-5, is KAGVTQTPRYLIKTRGQQVTLSCSPISGHRSVSWYQQTPGQGLQFLFEYFSETQRNKGNFPGRFSGRQFSNSRSEMNVSTLELGDSALYLCASSLILQPQETQYFGPGTRLLVL.

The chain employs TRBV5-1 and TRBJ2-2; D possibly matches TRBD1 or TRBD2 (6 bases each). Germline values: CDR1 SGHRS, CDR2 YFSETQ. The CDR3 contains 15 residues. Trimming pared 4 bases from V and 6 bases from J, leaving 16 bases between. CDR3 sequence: CASSLLVGGPGELFF. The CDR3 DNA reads TGCGCCAGCAGCCTGTTGGTTGGGGGGCCCGGGGAGCTGTTTTTT.

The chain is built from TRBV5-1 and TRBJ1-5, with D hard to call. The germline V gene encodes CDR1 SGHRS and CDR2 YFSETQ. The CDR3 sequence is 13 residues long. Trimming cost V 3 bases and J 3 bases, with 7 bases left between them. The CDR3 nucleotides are TGCGCCAGCAGCTCTCAATTCAATCAGCCCCAGCATTTT. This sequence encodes CASSSQFNQPQHF. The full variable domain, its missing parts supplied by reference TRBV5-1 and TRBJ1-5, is KAGVTQTPRYLIKTRGQQVTLSCSPISGHRSVSWYQQTPGQGLQFLFEYFSETQRNKGNFPGRFSGRQFSNSRSEMNVSTLELGDSALYLCASSSQFNQPQHFGDGTRLSIL.

The CDR3 sequence is CASRRQGPYTF. CDR3 nucleotides: TGTGCCAGCAGACGACAGGGACCCTACACCTTC. The V gene is TRBV2, the J gene TRBJ1-2; TRBD1 agrees at 7 bases. The J segment lost 10 bases and the V segment lost 6 bases, leaving 5 bases of the junction unmatched. The CDR3 length is 11 residues. Germline V gene lookup returns CDR1 SNHLY and CDR2 FYNNEI.

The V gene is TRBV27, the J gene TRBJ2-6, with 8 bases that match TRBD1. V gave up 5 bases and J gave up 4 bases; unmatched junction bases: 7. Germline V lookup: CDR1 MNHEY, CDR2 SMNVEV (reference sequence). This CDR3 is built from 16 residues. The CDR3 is CASSPRGLAGANVLTF. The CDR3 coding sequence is TGTGCCAGCAGTCCCAGGGGGCTAGCCGGGGCCAACGTCCTGACTTTC.

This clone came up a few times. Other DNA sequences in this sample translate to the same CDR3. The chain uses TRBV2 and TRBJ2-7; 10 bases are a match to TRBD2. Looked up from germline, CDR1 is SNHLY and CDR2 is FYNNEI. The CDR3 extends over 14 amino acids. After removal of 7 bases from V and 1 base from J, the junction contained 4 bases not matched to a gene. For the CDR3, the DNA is TGTGCCAGCAAGGGGACTAGCGATTCCTACGAGCAGTACTTC. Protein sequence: CASKGTSDSYEQYF.

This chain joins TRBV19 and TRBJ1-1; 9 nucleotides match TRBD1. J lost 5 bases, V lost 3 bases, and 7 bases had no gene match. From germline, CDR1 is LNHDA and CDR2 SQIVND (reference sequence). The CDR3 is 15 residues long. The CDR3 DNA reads TGTGCCAGTAGTATTCCGGGACAGGGAGGTACTGAAGCTTTCTTT. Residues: CASSIPGQGGTEAFF.

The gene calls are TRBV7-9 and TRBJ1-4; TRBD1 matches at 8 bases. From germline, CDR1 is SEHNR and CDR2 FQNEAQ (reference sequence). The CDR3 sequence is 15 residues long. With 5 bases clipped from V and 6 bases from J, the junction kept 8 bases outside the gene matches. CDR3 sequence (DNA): TGTGCCAGCAGCCCTCAGGGGGCTACCGATGAAAAACTGTTTTTT. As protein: CASSPQGATDEKLFF.

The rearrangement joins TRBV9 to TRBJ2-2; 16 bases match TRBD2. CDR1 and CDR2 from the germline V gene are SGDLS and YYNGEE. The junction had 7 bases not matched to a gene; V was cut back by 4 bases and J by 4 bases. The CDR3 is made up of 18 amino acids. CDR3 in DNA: TGTGCCAGCAGCCCAGGGACTAGCGGGAGGGCTGGCACCGGGGAGCTGTTTTTT. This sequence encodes CASSPGTSGRAGTGELFF.

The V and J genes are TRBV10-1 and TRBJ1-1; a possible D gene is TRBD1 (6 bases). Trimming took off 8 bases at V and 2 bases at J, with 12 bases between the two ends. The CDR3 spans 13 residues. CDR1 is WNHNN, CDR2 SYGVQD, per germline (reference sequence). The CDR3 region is CASSGQFNTEAFF. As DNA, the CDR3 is TGCGCCAGCTCTGGACAGTTTAACACTGAAGCTTTCTTT.